Here is one TCR beta chain with its context. Its antigen is currently unknown. PCR amplification relied on 60 Vbeta primers (plus 13 Jbeta primers). Assay: immunoSEQ multiplex PCR; the TCRdb copy retains only in-frame clones and omits some. The data show tens of thousands of clones, with approximately 69% seen just once and approximately 21% held by the top ten. The source of the sample is a study of cytomegalovirus exposure and HLA in healthy donors. Study conclusions and caveats: Reports indicate that TCR beta sequences accurately predicted the HLA-A and HLA-B alleles of most subjects. With DRB1 most and HLA-C fewest, TCR association rates differed between HLA loci in a later analysis.

CDR1 KGHSH and CDR2 LQKENI come from the germline V gene. The germline V and J ends were trimmed by 3 bases and 3 bases, with 8 bases remaining between them. The CDR3 extends over 13 amino acids. The sequenced sample was PBMCs. The V gene is TRBV18, the J gene TRBJ1-1, with a tentative D call TRBD1 (5 bases). This receptor was obtained from a woman aged 45 to 65 in good health and CMV-seropositive. The CDR3 region has the DNA TGTGCCAGCTCACCGGGGGGGGACACTGAAGCTTTCTTT. It specifies CASSPGGDTEAFF.